This record looks at one TCR beta chain sequence and its context. This clone appeared a single time. It has no known antigen specificity. No much larger clone exists at a distance of one base, and base qualities are not known. This sample is drawn from a study of blood T cell repertoires in COVID-19 (dated by TCRdb to about 2020). With regard to the full study: The collaborator samples originated in the United States, Italy and Spain and spanned the acute and convalescent phases of COVID-19. The material from the prospective study consisted of cDNA or gDNA derived from T cells, B-cell-depleted T cells, or PBMCs. Subjects who had been exposed to COVID-19, were actively infected with it, or had recovered from it provided the deeply sampled blood TCRbeta repertoires that made up the dataset. A freely available public database, intended as a resource for researchers studying the immune response to SARS-CoV-2, is where the repertoires were released. The samples were drawn from two sources: the first 160 participants of the ongoing ImmuneRACE study, and over 1,000 subjects contributed by 6 global collaborators. Sample metadata almost always included a de-identified subject ID, COVID-19 status, age in years and sex. HLA class I and class II types, where available, came from metadata supplied by the sample provider rather than from assay-based typing. Study-wide findings and limitations: Clinical and demographic metadata were provided uncurated, with the amount varying by source and participant.

The immunoSEQ Assay, a bias-controlled multiplex PCR, was used to amplify TCRbeta CDR3 regions from genomic DNA. Under the source paper's analysis protocol: The number of nucleated cells in each sample was estimated by amplification of reference gene primers within the assay. To quantify the absolute abundance of each unique TCRbeta CDR3 rearrangement, sequence reads were collapsed and filtered. For each sample, productive Simpson clonality was calculated as the square root of Simpson's diversity index over productive rearrangements. TCRdb obtained this table from immuneACCESS and retained in-frame rearrangements with V and J assigned. These tables miss some clones; where compared with another copy, unresolved V genes account for less than half of the shortfall, and the remainder is unexplained. The DNA gave D and trimming, while V, J and clone size come from that table. The sample table lists around 210,000 clones, 70% to 85% of them with a count of one. The ten largest make up over 10% of the sample.

From the cysteine through the phenylalanine, the CDR3 covers 17 amino acids. Just CDR3 DNA is preserved here, 51 bases in frame from base 1. Compared with germline, V lacks 4 bases and J lacks 3 bases; bases without a gene match: 12. The germline V gene encodes CDR1 LNHDA and CDR2 SQIVND (reference sequence). Whole blood was collected in K2EDTA tubes by collaborating institutions according to the institutions' own protocols. For TCRbeta analysis, collaborators shipped samples in one of three forms: frozen whole blood, isolated PBMCs, or DNA extracted from either of those sample types. Rearrangement joined TRBV19 to TRBJ1-1; 9 central bases correspond to TRBD1. The specimen was peripheral blood. This receptor was identified in a human donor in a cohort sampled during active COVID-19. CDR3 sequence: CASSRSGTGHVYTEAFF. The DNA sequence is TGTGCCAGTAGTAGATCCGGGACAGGGCACGTCTACACTGAAGCTTTCTTT. With the rest looked up from the reference TRBV19 and TRBJ1-1 genes rather than sequenced, the full variable domain is DGGITQSPKYLFRKEGQNVTLSCEQNLNHDAMYWYRQDPGQGLRLIYYSQIVNDFQKGDIAEGYSVSREKKESFPLTVTSAQKNPTAFYLCASSRSGTGHVYTEAFFGQGTRLTVV.